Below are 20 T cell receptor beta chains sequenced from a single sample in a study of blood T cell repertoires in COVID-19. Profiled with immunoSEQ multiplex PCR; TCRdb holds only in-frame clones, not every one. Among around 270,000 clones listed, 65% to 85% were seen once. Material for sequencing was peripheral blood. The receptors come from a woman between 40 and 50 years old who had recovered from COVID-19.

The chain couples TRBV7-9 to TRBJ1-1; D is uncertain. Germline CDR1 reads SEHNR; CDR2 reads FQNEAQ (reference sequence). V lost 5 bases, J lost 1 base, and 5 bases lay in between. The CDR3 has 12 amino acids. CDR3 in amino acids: CASSERNTEAFF. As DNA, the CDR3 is TGTGCCAGCAGCGAGAGGAACACTGAAGCTTTCTTT.

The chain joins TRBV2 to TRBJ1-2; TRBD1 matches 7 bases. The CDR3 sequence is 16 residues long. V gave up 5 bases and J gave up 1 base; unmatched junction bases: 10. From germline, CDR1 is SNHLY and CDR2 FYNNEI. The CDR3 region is CASSPIFGTVNYGYTF. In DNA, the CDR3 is TGTGCCAGCAGTCCGATCTTCGGGACAGTTAACTATGGCTACACCTTC.

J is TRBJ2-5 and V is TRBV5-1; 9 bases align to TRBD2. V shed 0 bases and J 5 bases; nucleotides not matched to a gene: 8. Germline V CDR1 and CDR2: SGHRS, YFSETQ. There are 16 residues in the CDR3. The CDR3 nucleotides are TGCGCCAGCAGCTTGGCCCCTAGCGGGGATGCTGAGACCCAGTACTTC. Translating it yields CASSLAPSGDAETQYF. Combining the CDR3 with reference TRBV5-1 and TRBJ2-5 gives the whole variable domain KAGVTQTPRYLIKTRGQQVTLSCSPISGHRSVSWYQQTPGQGLQFLFEYFSETQRNKGNFPGRFSGRQFSNSRSEMNVSTLELGDSALYLCASSLAPSGDAETQYFGPGTRLLVL.

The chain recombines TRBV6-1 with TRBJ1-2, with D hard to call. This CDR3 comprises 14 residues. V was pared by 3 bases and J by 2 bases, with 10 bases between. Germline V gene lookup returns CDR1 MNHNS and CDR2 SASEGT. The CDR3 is CASSDGGANYGYTF. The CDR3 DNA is TGTGCCAGCAGTGATGGCGGAGCCAACTATGGCTACACCTTC.

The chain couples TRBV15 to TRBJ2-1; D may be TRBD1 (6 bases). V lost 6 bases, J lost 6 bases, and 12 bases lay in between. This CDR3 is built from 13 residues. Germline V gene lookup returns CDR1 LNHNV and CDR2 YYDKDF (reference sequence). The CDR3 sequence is CATRTGLTNEQFF. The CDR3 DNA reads TGTGCCACCAGGACAGGACTCACCAATGAGCAGTTCTTC. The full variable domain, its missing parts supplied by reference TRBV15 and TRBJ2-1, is DAMVIQNPRYQVTQFGKPVTLSCSQTLNHNVMYWYQQKSSQAPKLLFHYYDKDFNNEADTPDNFQSRRPNTSFCFLDIRSPGLGDTAMYLCATRTGLTNEQFFGPGTRLTVL.

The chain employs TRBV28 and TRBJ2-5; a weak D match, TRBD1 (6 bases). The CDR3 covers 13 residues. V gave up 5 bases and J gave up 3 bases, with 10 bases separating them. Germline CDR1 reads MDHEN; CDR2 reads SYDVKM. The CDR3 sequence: CASSSEGEETQYF. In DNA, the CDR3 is TGTGCCAGCAGTAGCGAGGGGGAAGAGACCCAGTACTTC.

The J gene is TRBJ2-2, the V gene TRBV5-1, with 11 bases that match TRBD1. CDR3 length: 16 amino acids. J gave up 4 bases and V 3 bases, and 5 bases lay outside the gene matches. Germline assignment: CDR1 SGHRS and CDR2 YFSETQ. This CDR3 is CASSSGQGVRTGELFF. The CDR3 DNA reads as TGCGCCAGCAGCTCGGGACAGGGGGTGCGCACCGGGGAGCTGTTTTTT.

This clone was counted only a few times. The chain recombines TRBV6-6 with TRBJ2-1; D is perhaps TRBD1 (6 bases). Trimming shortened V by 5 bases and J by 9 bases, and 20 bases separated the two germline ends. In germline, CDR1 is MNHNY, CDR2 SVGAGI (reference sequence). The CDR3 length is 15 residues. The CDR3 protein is CASSQDSSEYGEQFF. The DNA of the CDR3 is TGTGCCAGCAGTCAGGACAGTTCTGAGTATGGTGAGCAGTTCTTC.

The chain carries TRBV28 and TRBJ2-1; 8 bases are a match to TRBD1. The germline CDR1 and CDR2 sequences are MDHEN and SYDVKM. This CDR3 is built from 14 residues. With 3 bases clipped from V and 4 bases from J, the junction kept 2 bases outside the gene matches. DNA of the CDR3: TGTGCCAGCAGTTTGACAGGGGCATACAATGAGCAGTTCTTC. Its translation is CASSLTGAYNEQFF.

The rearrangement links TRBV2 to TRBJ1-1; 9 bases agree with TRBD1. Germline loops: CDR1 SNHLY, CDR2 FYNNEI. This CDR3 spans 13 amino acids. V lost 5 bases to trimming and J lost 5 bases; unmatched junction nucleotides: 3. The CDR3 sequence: CASSSTGGTEAFF. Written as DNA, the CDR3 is TGTGCCAGCAGTTCGACAGGGGGGACTGAAGCTTTCTTT.

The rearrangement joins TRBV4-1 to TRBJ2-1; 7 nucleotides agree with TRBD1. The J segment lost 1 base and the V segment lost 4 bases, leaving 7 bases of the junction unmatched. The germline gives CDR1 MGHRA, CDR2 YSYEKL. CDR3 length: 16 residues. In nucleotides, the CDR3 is TGCGCCAGCAGCCCCACAGGGGCAAAGTCCTACAATGAGCAGTTCTTC. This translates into CASSPTGAKSYNEQFF.

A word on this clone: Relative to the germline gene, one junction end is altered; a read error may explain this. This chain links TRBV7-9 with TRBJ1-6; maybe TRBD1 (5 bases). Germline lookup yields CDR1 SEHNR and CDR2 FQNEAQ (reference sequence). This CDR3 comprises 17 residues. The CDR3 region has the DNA TGTGCCACCAGCCGGGGCCTTTCCAACAGCGGGGATTCACCCCTCCACTTT. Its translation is CATSRGLSNSGDSPLHF. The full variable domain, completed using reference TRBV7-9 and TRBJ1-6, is DTGVSQNPRHKITKRGQNVTFRCDPISEHNRLYWYRQTLGQGPEFLTYFQNEAQLEKSRLLSDRFSAERPKGSFSTLEIQRTEQGDSAMYLCATSRGLSNSGDSPLHFGNGTRLTVT.

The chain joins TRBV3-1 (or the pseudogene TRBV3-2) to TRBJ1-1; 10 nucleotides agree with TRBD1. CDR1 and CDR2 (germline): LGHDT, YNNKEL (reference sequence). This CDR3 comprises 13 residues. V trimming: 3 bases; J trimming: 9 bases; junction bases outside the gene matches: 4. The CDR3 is CASSQGTGAQAFF. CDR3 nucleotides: TGTGCCAGCAGCCAGGGGACAGGGGCTCAAGCTTTCTTT.

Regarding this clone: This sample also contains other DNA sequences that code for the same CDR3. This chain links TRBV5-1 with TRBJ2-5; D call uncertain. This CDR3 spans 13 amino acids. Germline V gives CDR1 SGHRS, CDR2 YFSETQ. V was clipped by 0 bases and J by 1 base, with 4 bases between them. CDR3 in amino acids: CASSLALQETQYF. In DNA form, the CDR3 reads TGCGCCAGCAGCTTGGCCCTCCAAGAGACCCAGTACTTC.

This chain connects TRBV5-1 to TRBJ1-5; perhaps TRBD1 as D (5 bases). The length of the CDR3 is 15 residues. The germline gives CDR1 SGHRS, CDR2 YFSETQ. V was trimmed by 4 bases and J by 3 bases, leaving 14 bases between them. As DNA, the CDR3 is TGCGCCAGCAGCAGCATTGACAGTCTCAATCAGCCCCAGCATTTT. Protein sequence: CASSSIDSLNQPQHF. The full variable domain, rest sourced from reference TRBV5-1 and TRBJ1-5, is KAGVTQTPRYLIKTRGQQVTLSCSPISGHRSVSWYQQTPGQGLQFLFEYFSETQRNKGNFPGRFSGRQFSNSRSEMNVSTLELGDSALYLCASSSIDSLNQPQHFGDGTRLSIL.

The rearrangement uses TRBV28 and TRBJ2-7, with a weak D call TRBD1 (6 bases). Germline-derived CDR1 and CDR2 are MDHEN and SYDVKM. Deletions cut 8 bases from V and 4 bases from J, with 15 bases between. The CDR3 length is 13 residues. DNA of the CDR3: TGTGCCAGCCGTGGACAGAGCCATTACGAGCAGTACTTC. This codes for CASRGQSHYEQYF.

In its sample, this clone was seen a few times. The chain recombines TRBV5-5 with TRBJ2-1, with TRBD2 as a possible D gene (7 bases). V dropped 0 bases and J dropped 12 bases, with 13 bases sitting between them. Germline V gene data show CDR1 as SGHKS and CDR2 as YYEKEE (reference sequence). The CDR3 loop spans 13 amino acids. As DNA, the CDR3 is TGTGCCAGCAGCTTGGATTGGGGGGGCTCGCAGTTCTTC. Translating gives CASSLDWGGSQFF.

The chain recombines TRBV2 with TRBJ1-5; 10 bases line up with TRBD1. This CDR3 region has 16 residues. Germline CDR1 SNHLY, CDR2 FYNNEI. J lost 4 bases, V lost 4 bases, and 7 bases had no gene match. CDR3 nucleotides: TGTGCCAGCAGTGTTGGGACAGGGGTCCAGAATCAGCCCCAGCATTTT. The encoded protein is CASSVGTGVQNQPQHF.

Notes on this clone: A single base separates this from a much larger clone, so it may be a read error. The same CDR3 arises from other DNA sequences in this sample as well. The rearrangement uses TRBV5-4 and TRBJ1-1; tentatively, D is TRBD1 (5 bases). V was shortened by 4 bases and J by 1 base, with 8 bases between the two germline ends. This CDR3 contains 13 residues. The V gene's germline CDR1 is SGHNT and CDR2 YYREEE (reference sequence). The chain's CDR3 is CASSLDRNTEAFF. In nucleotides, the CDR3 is TGTGCCAGCAGCCTCGACAGGAACACTGAAGCTTTCTTT. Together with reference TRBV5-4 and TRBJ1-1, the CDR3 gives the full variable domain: ETGVTQSPTHLIKTRGQQVTLRCSSQSGHNTVSWYQQALGQGPQFIFQYYREEENGRGNFPPRFSGLQFPNYSSELNVNALELDDSALYLCASSLDRNTEAFFGQGTRLTVV.

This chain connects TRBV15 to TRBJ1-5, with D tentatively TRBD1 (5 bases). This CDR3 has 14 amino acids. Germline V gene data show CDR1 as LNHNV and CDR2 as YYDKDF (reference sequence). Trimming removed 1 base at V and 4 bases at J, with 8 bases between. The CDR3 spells CATSRGQRNQPQHF. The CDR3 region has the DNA TGTGCCACCAGCAGAGGACAGCGAAATCAGCCCCAGCATTTT.